This paragraph covers one T cell receptor (beta chain) sequence. The antigen remains unidentified. TCRdb's table, derived via immunoSEQ multiplex PCR, lists solely in-frame clones and lacks some. The table includes some 140,000 clones, roughly 90% detected once. This record comes from a study of T cell responses to AZD1222 COVID-19 vaccine. Study in general: Recipients boosted at about 4 weeks or about 12 weeks are pooled. Study-level results: Most donors were white British, females outnumbered males, and clonal diversity was possibly underestimated. Recipients of AZD1222 seropositive at baseline numbered only 5 to 7. In all cases, repertoires were sampled only after the peak T cell response.

Germline V gene data show CDR1 as SGHKS and CDR2 as YYEKEE (reference sequence). CDR3 length equals 15 residues. V lost 4 bases and J 6 bases, leaving 16 bases between the germline ends. This receptor was identified in an adult in good health. The rearrangement uses TRBV5-5 and TRBJ1-4, with D possibly being TRBD1 (5 bases). The starting material was peripheral blood, obtained on day 0 of AZD1222 vaccination. CDR3 region: CASSGAAGLDEKLFF. DNA of the CDR3: TGTGCCAGCAGCGGGGCTGCCGGCCTTGATGAAAAACTGTTTTTT.